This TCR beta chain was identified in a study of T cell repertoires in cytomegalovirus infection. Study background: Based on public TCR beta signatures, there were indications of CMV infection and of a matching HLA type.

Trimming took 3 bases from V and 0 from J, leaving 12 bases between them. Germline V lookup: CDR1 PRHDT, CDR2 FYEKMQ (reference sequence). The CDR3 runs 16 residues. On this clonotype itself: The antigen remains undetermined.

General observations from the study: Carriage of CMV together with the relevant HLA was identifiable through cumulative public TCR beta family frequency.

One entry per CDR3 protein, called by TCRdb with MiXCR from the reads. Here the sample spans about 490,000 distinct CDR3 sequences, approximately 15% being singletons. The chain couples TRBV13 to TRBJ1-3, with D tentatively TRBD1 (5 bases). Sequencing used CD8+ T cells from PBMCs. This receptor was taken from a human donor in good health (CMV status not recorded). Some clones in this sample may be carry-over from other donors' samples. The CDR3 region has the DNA TGTGCCAGCAGCTTTCGGACACTGAGCTCTGGAAACACCATATATTTT. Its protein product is CASSFRTLSSGNTIYF.